The 10 T cell receptor beta chains given below trace back to one sample, sequenced in a study of identical twins. Each CDR3 protein gets one entry after TCRdb re-called the 5' RACE reads with MiXCR. The data contain 450,000 or so distinct CDR3 sequences, 20% to 25% of them singletons. In addition, the sample was reused for a study of T cells expressing NK-cell markers.

The sequencing sample was made of CD4+ T cells sorted from blood. These receptors were collected from a woman younger than 30 in good health.

This clonotype came up a few times. The V and J genes are TRBV24-1 and TRBJ2-3; D is unclear. This CDR3 contains 11 residues. Germline CDR1 reads KGHDR; CDR2 reads SFDVKD. Trimming removed 8 bases from V and 0 bases from J, with 2 bases in between. In nucleotides, the CDR3 is TGTGCCACCAACAGCACAGATACGCAGTATTTT. Protein product: CATNSTDTQYF.

This sequence joins TRBV6-2 or TRBV6-3 and TRBJ2-7; 7 nucleotides line up with TRBD2. The ends lost 6 bases at V and 6 bases at J; junction bases unmatched: 8. The CDR3 spans 13 residues. CDR1 is MNHEY, CDR2 SVGEGT, per germline. Here the CDR3 reads CASSSVAGVEQYF. The CDR3 DNA sequence: TGTGCCAGCAGCTCTGTCGCGGGAGTCGAGCAGTACTTC.

The genes are TRBV6-6 and TRBJ2-3; the D is unclear. Germline assignment: CDR1 MNHNY and CDR2 SVGAGI (reference sequence). The CDR3 covers 13 residues. V gave up 0 bases and J gave up 7 bases, with 8 bases separating them. This CDR3 reads CASSYSLGNTQYF. CDR3 nucleotides: TGTGCCAGCAGTTACTCCCTCGGCAATACGCAGTATTTT.

V usage is TRBV12-3 or TRBV12-4 and J usage is TRBJ2-1; 8 nucleotides line up with TRBD2. This CDR3 has 15 amino acids. J gave up 3 bases and V 3 bases, and 4 bases lay outside the gene matches. In DNA form, the CDR3 reads TGTGCCAGCAGTTTTGGAGCGGGAGACTACAATGAGCAGTTCTTC. This gives the protein CASSFGAGDYNEQFF.

The chain is built from TRBV15 and TRBJ1-1; tentatively, D is TRBD1 (5 bases). The CDR3 spans 13 residues. The germline V and J ends were trimmed by 4 bases and 4 bases, with 10 bases remaining between them. CDR1 is LNHNV and CDR2 is YYDKDF in the germline V gene (reference sequence). The CDR3 reads CATSILGTTEAFF. The DNA for the CDR3 is TGTGCCACCAGCATTCTCGGGACCACTGAAGCTTTCTTT.

This rearrangement joins TRBV20-1 to TRBJ2-4; no reliable D call. With 3 bases removed from V and 1 base from J, the gap between germline ends came to 10 bases. CDR3 length: 14 amino acids. Germline lookup yields CDR1 DFQATT and CDR2 SNEGSKA (reference sequence). CDR3 loop: CSASPTSAKNIQYF. For the CDR3, the DNA is TGCAGTGCTAGCCCTACCAGCGCCAAAAACATTCAGTACTTC.

This chain joins TRBV10-3 and TRBJ1-5; D may be TRBD1 (5 bases). Trimming removed 1 base from V and 5 bases from J, with 12 bases in between. This CDR3 region has 15 residues. The germline V gene has CDR1 ENHRY and CDR2 SYGVKD. The CDR3 bases are TGTGCCATCAGTGAGTGGGGGGGTACCGATCAGCCCCAGCATTTT. Protein: CAISEWGGTDQPQHF.

The chain uses TRBV4-1 and TRBJ2-1; no reliable D call. Trimming shortened V by 0 bases and J by 6 bases, and 15 bases separated the two germline ends. The CDR3 totals 16 residues. Germline assignment: CDR1 MGHRA and CDR2 YSYEKL. The CDR3: CASSQDPRAGGNEQFF. CDR3 DNA: TGCGCCAGCAGCCAAGATCCTCGGGCAGGTGGCAATGAGCAGTTCTTC.

This clonotype appeared a few times. This CDR3 reads CASSLRLAGKNIQYF. CDR3 coding DNA: TGTGCCAGCAGTCTGAGACTAGCGGGTAAAAACATTCAGTACTTC. The chain is built from TRBV6-2 or TRBV6-3 and TRBJ2-4; 10 nucleotides agree with TRBD2. V lost 5 bases to trimming and J lost 4 bases; unmatched junction nucleotides: 5. This CDR3 is built from 15 residues. The germline gives CDR1 MNHEY, CDR2 SVGEGT.

This rearrangement joins TRBV18 to TRBJ2-7; D not resolved. The CDR3 totals 16 residues. Germline CDR1 KGHSH, CDR2 LQKENI. V was shortened by 2 bases and J by 2 bases, with 16 bases between the two germline ends. CDR3 nucleotides: TGTGCCAGCTCACCATCGGACGAGGCCATTACCTACGAGCAGTACTTC. Protein: CASSPSDEAITYEQYF. Looking up the rest from reference TRBV18 and TRBJ2-7 gives the full variable domain: NAGVMQNPRHLVRRRGQEARLRCSPMKGHSHVYWYRQLPEEGLKFMVYLQKENIIDESGMPKERFSAEFPKEGPSILRIQQVVRGDSAAYFCASSPSDEAITYEQYFGPGTRLTVT.